These 32 T cell receptor beta chains came from one sample sequenced in a study of blood T cell repertoires in COVID-19. TCRdb keeps only in-frame clones here, not all; method: immunoSEQ multiplex PCR. The sample includes approximately 310,000 clones, around 87% seen only once; the top ten take roughly 7.1%. The sequencing sample was made of peripheral blood. Every receptor here comes from a woman in her 50s who had recovered from COVID-19.

The V call is TRBV5-6, the J call TRBJ1-5; 7 nucleotides agree with TRBD1. After removal of 2 bases from V and 9 bases from J, the junction contained 14 bases not matched to a gene. This CDR3 is 16 amino acids long. From germline, CDR1 is SGHDT and CDR2 YYEEEE. CDR3 nucleotide sequence: TGTGCCAGCAGCTTTGGAGGACAGGCCCTGGTAGGGCCCCAGCATTTT. It specifies CASSFGGQALVGPQHF.

In the case of this clone: Within the sample, other DNA sequences also encode this same CDR3. The gene calls are TRBV19 and TRBJ2-1; no clear D. This CDR3 has 14 amino acids. The germline V and J ends were trimmed by 1 base and 0 bases, with 4 bases remaining between them. Germline V gene lookup returns CDR1 LNHDA and CDR2 SQIVND (reference sequence). This chain's CDR3 is CASSIGSSYNEQFF. As DNA, the CDR3 is TGTGCCAGTAGTATAGGTAGCTCCTACAATGAGCAGTTCTTC.

Concerning this clone: The same CDR3 can be traced to other DNA sequences in this sample. This chain uses TRBV2 with TRBJ1-1; a possible D gene is TRBD1 (6 bases). The CDR3 runs to 11 residues. CDR1 is SNHLY and CDR2 is FYNNEI in the germline V gene. V lost 8 bases to trimming and J lost 7 bases, with 11 bases between them. CDR3 amino acids: CASSQGNEAFF. The CDR3 DNA sequence: TGTGCCAGCTCTCAGGGGAATGAAGCTTTCTTT.

This clone was counted only a few times. The chain uses TRBV5-6 and TRBJ1-2; D is ambiguous. In germline, CDR1 is SGHDT, CDR2 YYEEEE. V shed 4 bases and J shed 3 bases, with 10 bases lying between them. The CDR3 sequence is 13 residues long. The CDR3 region has the DNA TGTGCCAGCAGCCGGAGAGGGTACTATGGCTACACCTTC. This codes for CASSRRGYYGYTF.

The rearrangement joins TRBV2 to TRBJ2-7, with TRBD1 as a possible D gene (6 bases). The CDR3 totals 14 residues. CDR1 SNHLY and CDR2 FYNNEI come from the germline V gene. V was pared by 7 bases and J by 0 bases, with 13 bases between. The CDR3 DNA reads as TGTGCCAGCAAGGGGACAAGGACCTCCTACGAGCAGTACTTC. Its translation is CASKGTRTSYEQYF. Full variable domain (remainder filled in from reference TRBV2 and TRBJ2-7): EPEVTQTPSHQVTQMGQEVILRCVPISNHLYFYWYRQILGQKVEFLVSFYNNEISEKSEIFDDQFSVERPDGSNFTLKIRSTKLEDSAMYFCASKGTRTSYEQYFGPGTRLTVT.

As regards this clone: The sample carries other DNA sequences with the same CDR3. This rearrangement joins TRBV30 to TRBJ1-1, with D maybe TRBD1 (5 bases). Germline assignment: CDR1 GTSNPN and CDR2 SVGIG (reference sequence). CDR3 length equals 12 residues. Trimming took 3 bases from V and 1 from J, leaving 6 bases between them. The CDR3 coding sequence is TGTGCCTGGAGCAGGGAGAACACTGAAGCTTTCTTT. It translates to CAWSRENTEAFF.

The chain is built from TRBV2 and TRBJ1-1; D is unresolved. CDR1 and CDR2 from the germline V gene are SNHLY and FYNNEI. V lost 6 bases and J 8 bases, leaving 13 bases between the germline ends. CDR3 length equals 12 residues. CDR3 residues: CASRLELTEAFF. For the CDR3, the DNA is TGTGCCAGCAGGCTCGAGCTTACGGAAGCTTTCTTT.

This clone was seen only a few times. V is TRBV7-9 and J is TRBJ2-2; D call uncertain. Per the germline V gene, CDR1 is SEHNR and CDR2 is FQNEAQ (reference sequence). V dropped 1 base and J dropped 6 bases, with 3 bases sitting between them. This CDR3 comprises 12 residues. CDR3 amino acids: CASSLVSGELFF. For the CDR3, the DNA is TGTGCCAGCAGCTTAGTCTCCGGGGAGCTGTTTTTT.

The J gene is TRBJ2-3, the V gene TRBV27; 7 bases line up with TRBD1. Looked up from germline, CDR1 is MNHEY and CDR2 is SMNVEV (reference sequence). The CDR3 extends over 17 amino acids. V shed 2 bases, J shed 4 bases, and the junction held 12 bases outside the gene matches. The CDR3 reads CASSLVGPGGLPDTQYF. The CDR3 nucleotides read TGTGCCAGCAGTTTAGTCGGGCCAGGGGGTCTCCCAGATACGCAGTATTTT.

This clone has just a few counts. CDR3 sequence: CASKQGNEQFF. The CDR3 nucleotides read TGTGCCAGCAAACAGGGCAATGAGCAGTTCTTC. The genes are TRBV25-1 and TRBJ2-1, with a weak D call TRBD1 (6 bases). The CDR3 has 11 residues. Germline values: CDR1 MGHDK, CDR2 SYGVNS. Trimming stripped 7 bases from V and 6 bases from J, with 7 bases between.

The V call is TRBV9, the J call TRBJ2-7; 7 bases are a match to TRBD1. Germline V gene sequence: CDR1 SGDLS, CDR2 YYNGEE. The CDR3 is 15 residues long. V lost 1 base to trimming and J lost 2 bases; unmatched junction nucleotides: 6. The CDR3 DNA reads as TGTGCCAGCAGCGTAAGAGGGACAGCTACCTACGAGCAGTACTTC. Its protein is CASSVRGTATYEQYF.

The chain recombines TRBV3-1 (or the pseudogene TRBV3-2) with TRBJ2-2; 14 bases align to TRBD2. CDR3 size: 16 residues. V lost 1 base, J lost 7 bases, and 2 bases stayed unmatched. CDR1 and CDR2 from the germline V gene are LGHDT and YNNKEL (reference sequence). The CDR3 nucleotides are TGTGCCAGCAGCCAAGTCGGGACTAGCGGGGGCGGGGAGCTGTTTTTT. It is translated as CASSQVGTSGGGELFF.

The chain uses TRBV9 and TRBJ1-6; the match to TRBD1 covers 8 bases. The ends lost 2 bases at V and 7 bases at J; junction bases unmatched: 8. Looked up from germline, CDR1 is SGDLS and CDR2 is YYNGEE. The CDR3 length is 16 residues. CDR3 DNA sequence: TGTGCCAGCAGCGTCGGGGCCCGGGACAGGAATTCACCCCTCCACTTT. It codes for CASSVGARDRNSPLHF.

Ten or more counts support this clone. The CDR3 DNA sequence: TGCAGCGTTGTGCGGCAGGGGGTTAACTATGGCTACACCTTC. As protein: CSVVRQGVNYGYTF. The chain links TRBV29-1 to TRBJ1-2; 7 bases align to TRBD1. The J segment lost 1 base and the V segment lost 4 bases, leaving 6 bases of the junction unmatched. CDR1 and CDR2 from the germline V gene are SQVTM and ANQGSEA. The CDR3 contains 14 residues.

This clone has a single count. The chain combines TRBV28 with TRBJ2-5, with 7 bases lining up with TRBD2. The V segment lost 6 bases and the J segment 9 bases; nucleotides outside the gene matches: 10. Germline-derived CDR1 and CDR2 are MDHEN and SYDVKM. This CDR3 is 13 amino acids long. The CDR3 sequence: CASSWGGRRAQYF. The CDR3 DNA reads TGTGCCAGCAGCTGGGGGGGACGACGGGCCCAGTACTTC.

This clone was recorded only once. In the same sample, other DNA sequences code for this CDR3. This rearrangement joins TRBV6-5 to TRBJ1-2; no firm D call. CDR3 length: 14 residues. Germline loops: CDR1 MNHEY, CDR2 SVGAGI. V was pared by 2 bases and J by 1 base, with 8 bases between. The CDR3, as DNA: TGTGCCAGCAGTTACCGGGAGATTAACTATGGCTACACCTTC. Translation: CASSYREINYGYTF.

V and J are TRBV9 and TRBJ1-1, with D uncertain. V lost 0 bases and J lost 6, with 9 bases in between. CDR1 SGDLS and CDR2 YYNGEE come from the germline V gene. The CDR3 sequence is 13 residues long. The CDR3 sequence: CASSVEQFSEAFF. The CDR3 DNA is TGTGCCAGCAGCGTAGAACAGTTCTCTGAAGCTTTCTTT.

In this sample, this clone turned up once. The rearrangement uses TRBV18 and TRBJ1-1, with a weak D call TRBD1 (6 bases). The CDR3 runs 14 residues. Germline loops: CDR1 KGHSH, CDR2 LQKENI. The V and J ends lost 5 bases and 5 bases respectively, with 15 bases between them. This CDR3 reads CASSFDRQTTEAFF. The DNA of the CDR3 is TGTGCCAGCTCATTCGACAGGCAGACTACTGAAGCTTTCTTT.

The CDR3 DNA follows: TGTGCCTCGACGCGGGACTATGGCTATGGCTACACCTTC. Translation: CASTRDYGYGYTF. J is TRBJ1-2 and V is TRBV12-3 or TRBV12-4; a possible D gene is TRBD1 (5 bases). This CDR3 is built from 13 residues. The germline V and J ends were trimmed by 11 bases and 4 bases, with 17 bases remaining between them.

The chain recombines TRBV28 with TRBJ2-7, with 12 bases aligning to TRBD2. The CDR3 is 15 amino acids. Germline V lookup: CDR1 MDHEN, CDR2 SYDVKM. V was pared by 6 bases and J by 4 bases, with 7 bases of the junction left unmatched. DNA for the CDR3: TGTGCCAGCAGCCGGACTAGCGGGGTGCTATACGAGCAGTACTTC. Its protein product is CASSRTSGVLYEQYF.

The chain carries TRBV2 and TRBJ2-7; 10 nucleotides match TRBD2. The CDR3 is 14 amino acids. The V segment lost 4 bases and the J segment 4 bases; nucleotides outside the gene matches: 4. The germline V gene has CDR1 SNHLY and CDR2 FYNNEI. The CDR3 DNA follows: TGTGCCAGCAGTGGACTAGCGGGTCCTTACGAGCAGTACTTC. It specifies CASSGLAGPYEQYF.

V gene TRBV6-1 combines with J gene TRBJ1-2, with a tentative D call TRBD1 (6 bases). Germline V gene data show CDR1 as MNHNS and CDR2 as SASEGT. Deletions cut 1 base from V and 5 bases from J, with 11 bases between. The CDR3 covers 14 residues. The CDR3 region is CASSEDRERYGYTF. CDR3 bases: TGTGCCAGCAGTGAAGACAGGGAGAGGTATGGCTACACCTTC.

The CDR3 reads CASSQQGAALFNEKLFF. In DNA form, the CDR3 reads TGCGCCAGCAGCCAGCAGGGGGCTGCTCTTTTTAATGAAAAACTGTTTTTT. The rearrangement links TRBV4-1 to TRBJ1-4, with 8 bases aligning to TRBD1. V lost 3 bases to trimming and J lost 4 bases; unmatched junction nucleotides: 10. Germline CDR1 is MGHRA and CDR2 is YSYEKL. CDR3 length: 17 residues.

In this sample, this clone turned up once. V and J are TRBV19 and TRBJ2-7; 7 bases map to TRBD2. V shed 4 bases and J 4 bases; nucleotides not matched to a gene: 10. The germline V gene encodes CDR1 LNHDA and CDR2 SQIVND (reference sequence). The CDR3 consists of 15 residues. DNA for the CDR3: TGTGCCAGTAGTACCAAGCGGGACCCGACTTACGAGCAGTACTTC. Its protein product is CASSTKRDPTYEQYF.

V and J are TRBV7-2 and TRBJ1-5; 10 bases line up with TRBD1. V was pared by 5 bases and J by 7 bases, with 5 bases of the junction left unmatched. The V gene's germline CDR1 is SGHTA and CDR2 FQGNSA. The CDR3 covers 14 residues. CDR3 coding DNA: TGTGCCAGCAGCCTCGGACAGGGGGTCCAGCCCCAGCATTTT. Protein product: CASSLGQGVQPQHF. Full variable domain (missing parts from reference TRBV7-2 and TRBJ1-5): GAGVSQSPSNKVTEKGKDVELRCDPISGHTALYWYRQSLGQGLEFLIYFQGNSAPDKSGLPSDRFSAERTGGSVSTLTIQRTQQEDSAVYLCASSLGQGVQPQHFGDGTRLSIL.

This sequence joins TRBV30 and TRBJ2-3, with D possibly being TRBD2 (6 bases). The CDR3 is 15 amino acids. Germline values: CDR1 GTSNPN, CDR2 SVGIG (reference sequence). The V and J ends lost 3 bases and 0 bases respectively, with 13 bases between them. The CDR3 region has the DNA TGTGCCTGGAGCCGGGACTTACTAAGCACAGATACGCAGTATTTT. Translation gives CAWSRDLLSTDTQYF. Drawing the rest from reference TRBV30 and TRBJ2-3, the complete variable domain is SQTIHQWPATLVQPVGSPLSLECTVEGTSNPNLYWYRQAAGRGLQLLFYSVGIGQISSEVPQNLSASRPQDRQFILSSKKLLLSDSGFYLCAWSRDLLSTDTQYFGPGTRLTVL.

This clone was observed once. The chain carries TRBV30 and TRBJ2-7; D may be TRBD2 (5 bases). The germline V and J ends were trimmed by 3 bases and 9 bases, with 21 bases remaining between them. CDR3 length: 14 amino acids. CDR1 and CDR2 from the germline V gene are GTSNPN and SVGIG (reference sequence). CDR3 in amino acids: CAWSPPAEHPSQYF. The CDR3 DNA sequence: TGTGCCTGGAGCCCCCCAGCGGAACACCCTTCGCAGTACTTC. Using reference TRBV30 and TRBJ2-7 for the parts outside the CDR3, the full variable domain is SQTIHQWPATLVQPVGSPLSLECTVEGTSNPNLYWYRQAAGRGLQLLFYSVGIGQISSEVPQNLSASRPQDRQFILSSKKLLLSDSGFYLCAWSPPAEHPSQYFGPGTRLTVT.

With respect to this clone: Germline is not matched at one junction end, which may reflect a read error. V is TRBV4-1 and J is TRBJ2-5; perhaps TRBD2 as D (5 bases). The germline V gene has CDR1 MGHRA and CDR2 YSYEKL. This CDR3 has 17 amino acids. The CDR3 DNA sequence: TGCGCCAGCACCCAATCGAGGGATGGCAAGCGTGAGGAGACCCAGTACTTC. It codes for CASTQSRDGKREETQYF.

The CDR3 nucleotides read TGTGCCAGCAGTTGGGGGGACCCCCACTCCTACGAGCAGTACTTC. Residues: CASSWGDPHSYEQYF. The V call is TRBV27, the J call TRBJ2-7; D is possibly TRBD2 (6 bases). Germline V lookup: CDR1 MNHEY, CDR2 SMNVEV (reference sequence). The CDR3 is 15 residues long. V lost 4 bases and J lost 0, with 13 bases in between.

The chain uses TRBV10-3 and TRBJ2-3; the match to TRBD1 covers 8 bases. The ends lost 9 bases at V and 5 bases at J; junction bases unmatched: 7. Germline V gives CDR1 ENHRY, CDR2 SYGVKD. This CDR3 is built from 13 residues. CDR3: CAMSGQVGDTQYF. CDR3 sequence (DNA): TGTGCCATGTCGGGACAGGTTGGAGATACGCAGTATTTT.

CDR3 sequence: CASSLTGTPNTGELFF. CDR3 DNA: TGTGCCAGCAGCTTGACAGGGACACCGAACACCGGGGAGCTGTTTTTT. The genes are TRBV5-5 and TRBJ2-2; D may be TRBD1 (6 bases). This CDR3 has 16 amino acids. Trimming cost V 1 base and J 0 bases, with 10 bases left between them. The germline V gene has CDR1 SGHKS and CDR2 YYEKEE (reference sequence). Full variable domain (missing parts from reference TRBV5-5 and TRBJ2-2): DAGVTQSPTHLIKTRGQQVTLRCSPISGHKSVSWYQQVLGQGPQFIFQYYEKEERGRGNFPDRFSARQFPNYSSELNVNALLLGDSALYLCASSLTGTPNTGELFFGEGSRLTVL.

The rearrangement uses TRBV11-2 and TRBJ2-1, with 9 bases fitting TRBD2. With 5 bases clipped from V and 1 base from J, the junction kept 3 bases outside the gene matches. The V gene's germline CDR1 is SGHAT and CDR2 FQNNGV. This CDR3 spans 15 amino acids. Here the CDR3 reads CASSLSGGSYNEQFF. CDR3 in DNA: TGTGCCAGCAGCCTTAGCGGGGGATCCTACAATGAGCAGTTCTTC. The full variable domain, rest sourced from reference TRBV11-2 and TRBJ2-1, is EAGVAQSPRYKIIEKRQSVAFWCNPISGHATLYWYQQILGQGPKLLIQFQNNGVVDDSQLPKDRFSAERLKGVDSTLKIQPAKLEDSAVYLCASSLSGGSYNEQFFGPGTRLTVL.